This record concerns one TCR beta chain sequence. Other DNA sequences in the sample encode the same CDR3. The entry originates in a study of beta chain features in type 1 diabetes. The junction had 2 bases not matched to a gene; V was cut back by 5 bases and J by 3 bases. This CDR3 is 14 amino acids long. In germline, CDR1 is MNHEY, CDR2 SVGAGI. Every isolated RNA sample was fully reverse transcribed, so sequencing captured expressed TCRB transcripts. Measured with immunoSEQ multiplex PCR; TCRdb has only the in-frame clones, and not every one. This table holds about 150,000 clones, just over 9% found once.

The material sequenced was central memory CD4+ T cells from blood. The chain employs TRBV6-5 and TRBJ2-7; 12 nucleotides align to TRBD1. This receptor was identified in a woman aged 18 to 35 in good health. The CDR3 region is CASSRDRGLYEQYF. In nucleotides, the CDR3 is TGTGCCAGCAGTCGGGACAGGGGGCTCTACGAGCAGTACTTC.